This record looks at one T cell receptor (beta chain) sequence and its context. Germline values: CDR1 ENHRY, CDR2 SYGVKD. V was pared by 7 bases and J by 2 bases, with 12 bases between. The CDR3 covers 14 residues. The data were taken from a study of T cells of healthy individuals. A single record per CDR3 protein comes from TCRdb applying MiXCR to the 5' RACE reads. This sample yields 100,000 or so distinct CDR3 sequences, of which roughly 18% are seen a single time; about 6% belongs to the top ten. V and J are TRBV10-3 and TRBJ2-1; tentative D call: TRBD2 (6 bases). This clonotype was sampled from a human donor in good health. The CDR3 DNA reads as TGTGCCATCATGCAAGCGGGCGCCTACAATGAGCAGTTCTTC. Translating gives CAIMQAGAYNEQFF.